A single sample gave rise to the 24 T cell receptor beta chains below, sequenced in a study of blood T cell repertoires in COVID-19. The table came from immunoSEQ multiplex PCR; TCRdb's copy has only in-frame clones and leaves some out. The sample includes around 340,000 clones, about 88% of them seen just once. The sample was peripheral blood. The source of these receptors is a woman aged 60-75 years with COVID-19, enrolled during active disease.

The chain combines TRBV25-1 with TRBJ2-7; D perhaps matches TRBD2 (6 bases). V lost 4 bases and J lost 6, with 7 bases in between. Germline V CDR1 and CDR2: MGHDK, SYGVNS. CDR3 size: 11 residues. CDR3 DNA: TGTGCCAGCAGTGGGACTACCGAGCAGTACTTC. Protein: CASSGTTEQYF.

The chain has TRBV11-3 and TRBJ1-2; 12 nucleotides align to TRBD1. The CDR3 is 19 amino acids. Trimming removed 5 bases from V and 7 bases from J; junction bases left unmatched: 20. The V gene's germline CDR1 is SGHNT and CDR2 YENEEA. The DNA for the CDR3 is TGTGCCAGCAGCGCTTCATGGGGGGACAGGGGGCAAAGGTTCCGTGGCTACACCTTC. Translated: CASSASWGDRGQRFRGYTF.

V is TRBV11-2 and J is TRBJ2-2; D is possibly TRBD2 (5 bases). CDR3 size: 14 residues. Germline V gene lookup returns CDR1 SGHAT and CDR2 FQNNGV. The V and J ends lost 3 bases and 6 bases respectively, with 11 bases between them. Here the CDR3 reads CASSFRSRAGELFF. The CDR3 DNA reads TGTGCCAGCAGCTTTCGCTCGAGGGCCGGGGAGCTGTTTTTT.

This clone has a single count. The chain recombines TRBV11-2 with TRBJ1-1; no clear D gene. Trimming removed 1 base at V and 6 bases at J, with 18 bases between. Germline CDR1 is SGHAT and CDR2 is FQNNGV. The CDR3 totals 16 residues. CDR3 coding DNA: TGTGCCAGCAGCTTAGTTGGGAGGGCTTACGGCGCTGAAGCTTTCTTT. Its translation is CASSLVGRAYGAEAFF. Complete variable domain (other parts from reference TRBV11-2 and TRBJ1-1): EAGVAQSPRYKIIEKRQSVAFWCNPISGHATLYWYQQILGQGPKLLIQFQNNGVVDDSQLPKDRFSAERLKGVDSTLKIQPAKLEDSAVYLCASSLVGRAYGAEAFFGQGTRLTVV.

The chain has TRBV9 and TRBJ2-1; TRBD2 matches at 8 bases. V shed 3 bases and J 4 bases; nucleotides not matched to a gene: 6. The CDR3 length is 15 residues. CDR1 is SGDLS, CDR2 YYNGEE, per germline. As DNA, the CDR3 is TGTGCCAGCAGCGCAGCGGGGGCCCAGTACAATGAGCAGTTCTTC. Residues: CASSAAGAQYNEQFF.

The chain has TRBV7-2 and TRBJ2-5; 9 bases agree with TRBD2. From germline, CDR1 is SGHTA and CDR2 FQGNSA. The CDR3 runs 15 residues. The J segment lost 1 base and the V segment lost 3 bases, leaving 3 bases of the junction unmatched. The CDR3 reads CASSFQRGAQETQYF. In DNA form, the CDR3 reads TGTGCCAGCAGCTTCCAGCGGGGGGCCCAAGAGACCCAGTACTTC.

This chain connects TRBV9 to TRBJ1-1, with a possible D match to TRBD1 (5 bases). The CDR3 consists of 14 residues. Germline CDR1 SGDLS, CDR2 YYNGEE. The germline V and J ends were trimmed by 2 bases and 3 bases, with 11 bases remaining between them. DNA for the CDR3: TGTGCCAGCAGCGTGTGGGAAGGGGACACTGAAGCTTTCTTT. Its protein is CASSVWEGDTEAFF.

The chain recombines TRBV10-3 with TRBJ2-2, with 7 positions matching TRBD1. Trimming removed 6 bases from V and 3 bases from J; junction bases left unmatched: 16. The germline V gene encodes CDR1 ENHRY and CDR2 SYGVKD. The CDR3 is made up of 18 amino acids. CDR3 protein: CAIRDGDSTLSYTGELFF. The CDR3 DNA sequence: TGTGCCATCAGGGACGGGGACAGCACACTCTCTTACACCGGGGAGCTGTTTTTT.

The chain is built from TRBV27 and TRBJ2-6; TRBD1 matches 9 bases. The V gene's germline CDR1 is MNHEY and CDR2 SMNVEV (reference sequence). The CDR3 runs to 18 residues. V lost 3 bases, J lost 0 bases, and 6 bases stayed unmatched. CDR3 nucleotide sequence: TGTGCCAGCAGTTTCACAGGGGGCGCGCCCTCTGGGGCCAACGTCCTGACTTTC. It is translated as CASSFTGGAPSGANVLTF.

Remarks on this clone: Other DNA sequences within the sample encode an identical CDR3. The chain combines TRBV3-1 (or the pseudogene TRBV3-2) with TRBJ2-1; 9 nucleotides match TRBD2. This CDR3 has 15 residues. Germline assignment: CDR1 LGHDT and CDR2 YNNKEL (reference sequence). J lost 1 base, V lost 4 bases, and 2 bases had no gene match. In DNA, the CDR3 is TGTGCCAGCAGCCTTAGCGGGGGTTCCTACAATGAGCAGTTCTTC. Translated: CASSLSGGSYNEQFF.

V gene TRBV5-1 combines with J gene TRBJ2-7; 8 bases agree with TRBD1. The CDR3 extends over 14 amino acids. The germline V gene has CDR1 SGHRS and CDR2 YFSETQ. The V gene end was trimmed by 4 bases and the J gene end by 5 bases; junction bases not matched to a gene: 8. The CDR3 coding sequence is TGCGCCAGCAGCCTCGGACAGGGTTACCACGAGCAGTACTTC. It specifies CASSLGQGYHEQYF.

The rearrangement links TRBV6-2 or TRBV6-3 to TRBJ1-2, with TRBD1 matching 7 bases. Germline trimming cut 4 bases from V and 5 bases from J; bases unmatched to any gene: 13. The CDR3 runs 16 residues. Germline V lookup: CDR1 MNHEY, CDR2 SVGEGT. Here the CDR3 DNA reads TGTGCCAGCAGTTCCCCCCGCCAGGGGGGAGGATATGGCTACACCTTC. It is translated as CASSSPRQGGGYGYTF.

This sequence joins TRBV10-3 and TRBJ2-6; 9 bases fit TRBD2. In germline, CDR1 is ENHRY, CDR2 SYGVKD. The ends lost 10 bases at V and 0 bases at J; junction bases unmatched: 7. CDR3 length: 16 amino acids. CDR3 loop: CATLTSGNSGANVLTF. CDR3 coding DNA: TGTGCCACCCTGACTAGCGGTAACTCTGGGGCCAACGTCCTGACTTTC.

J is TRBJ2-2 and V is TRBV5-1; possible D gene TRBD1, 6 bases. Germline V gives CDR1 SGHRS, CDR2 YFSETQ. CDR3 length: 14 residues. Deletions cut 7 bases from V and 1 base from J, with 11 bases between. CDR3 sequence reads: CASAKTGNTGELFF. CDR3 in DNA: TGCGCCAGCGCTAAGACAGGGAACACCGGGGAGCTGTTTTTT.

V and J are TRBV3-1 (or the pseudogene TRBV3-2) and TRBJ1-1; no reliable D call. V was shortened by 0 bases and J by 1 base, with 6 bases between the two germline ends. CDR3 length: 14 residues. Germline V CDR1 and CDR2: LGHDT, YNNKEL (reference sequence). The DNA of the CDR3 is TGTGCCAGCAGCCAAGAATCTAGGAACACTGAAGCTTTCTTT. It translates to CASSQESRNTEAFF.

Regarding this clone: The same CDR3 arises from other DNA sequences in this sample as well. The J gene is TRBJ2-5, the V gene TRBV10-1; 10 nucleotides agree with TRBD1. Germline values: CDR1 WNHNN, CDR2 SYGVQD (reference sequence). Trimming cost V 3 bases and J 2 bases; bases outside gene matches: 6. The CDR3 loop spans 16 amino acids. In DNA form, the CDR3 reads TGCGCCAGCAGTGACCCGGGACAGGGGCTGCAAGAGACCCAGTACTTC. This codes for CASSDPGQGLQETQYF.

The V gene is TRBV6-1, the J gene TRBJ2-1; 10 bases are a match to TRBD2. Losses at the gene ends were 1 base for V and 6 bases for J; bases not matched to a gene: 6. CDR1 is MNHNS and CDR2 is SASEGT in the germline V gene. CDR3 size: 16 residues. The DNA for the CDR3 is TGTGCCAGCAGTGAAGTTAGCGGGGGGTATACCAATGAGCAGTTCTTC. Translation: CASSEVSGGYTNEQFF.

Comment on this clone: In the same sample, other DNA sequences code for this CDR3. J is TRBJ1-1 and V is TRBV7-9; D unresolved. V was trimmed by 0 bases and J by 1 base, leaving 6 bases between them. CDR1 and CDR2 from the germline V gene are SEHNR and FQNEAQ (reference sequence). CDR3 length: 14 amino acids. In DNA form, the CDR3 reads TGTGCCAGCAGCTTAGCGGCAGGGAACACTGAAGCTTTCTTT. Translating it yields CASSLAAGNTEAFF.

V usage is TRBV5-4 and J usage is TRBJ2-7; 8 nucleotides line up with TRBD1. J was trimmed by 9 bases and V by 2 bases; bases with no gene match: 7. This CDR3 comprises 13 residues. The germline gives CDR1 SGHNT, CDR2 YYREEE (reference sequence). The CDR3 DNA is TGTGCCAGCAGCTTCGGGACAGGTGGGGGGCAGTACTTC. Amino acid sequence: CASSFGTGGGQYF.

The chain joins TRBV9 to TRBJ1-2; D possibly corresponds to TRBD1 (6 bases). V dropped 3 bases and J dropped 5 bases, with 14 bases sitting between them. The CDR3 has 14 amino acids. Germline assignment: CDR1 SGDLS and CDR2 YYNGEE. The CDR3 DNA reads TGTGCCAGCAGCGCGCCCGGGACAAATTATGGCTACACCTTC. The encoded protein is CASSAPGTNYGYTF.

V gene TRBV7-2 combines with J gene TRBJ1-2, with 9 bases identical to TRBD1. The V gene's germline CDR1 is SGHTA and CDR2 FQGNSA. The J segment lost 7 bases and the V segment lost 0 bases, leaving 15 bases of the junction unmatched. The CDR3 spans 18 residues. The CDR3 coding sequence is TGTGCCAGCAGCTTAGCCTTCGTTGAACAGGGGGCCTTACGTGGCTACACCTTC. Amino acids: CASSLAFVEQGALRGYTF.

The chain has TRBV18 and TRBJ2-7, with D possibly TRBD1 on 5 matching bases. This CDR3 spans 13 amino acids. Trimming took off 9 bases at V and 3 bases at J, with 15 bases between the two ends. The germline CDR1 and CDR2 sequences are KGHSH and LQKENI. CDR3 bases: TGTGCCAGTAATGGGGCAGGCGGCTACGAGCAGTACTTC. This encodes CASNGAGGYEQYF.

The table lists this clone with a few counts. This chain links TRBV2 with TRBJ2-7, with TRBD2 matching 11 bases. Per germline, CDR1 SNHLY and CDR2 FYNNEI. J was trimmed by 1 base and V by 9 bases; bases with no gene match: 5. The CDR3 totals 14 residues. The CDR3 protein is CARDTSGGSYEQYF. The CDR3 DNA reads TGTGCCAGGGACACTAGCGGGGGATCCTACGAGCAGTACTTC.

V is TRBV7-2 and J is TRBJ1-3, with TRBD1 as a possible D gene (5 bases). The V end was cut by 6 bases, the J end by 4 bases, with 13 bases between. The CDR3 has 14 residues. Germline V gene data show CDR1 as SGHTA and CDR2 as FQGNSA. CDR3: CASRKGQVGNTIYF. The CDR3 DNA sequence: TGTGCCAGCAGAAAGGGGCAGGTCGGAAACACCATATATTTT.